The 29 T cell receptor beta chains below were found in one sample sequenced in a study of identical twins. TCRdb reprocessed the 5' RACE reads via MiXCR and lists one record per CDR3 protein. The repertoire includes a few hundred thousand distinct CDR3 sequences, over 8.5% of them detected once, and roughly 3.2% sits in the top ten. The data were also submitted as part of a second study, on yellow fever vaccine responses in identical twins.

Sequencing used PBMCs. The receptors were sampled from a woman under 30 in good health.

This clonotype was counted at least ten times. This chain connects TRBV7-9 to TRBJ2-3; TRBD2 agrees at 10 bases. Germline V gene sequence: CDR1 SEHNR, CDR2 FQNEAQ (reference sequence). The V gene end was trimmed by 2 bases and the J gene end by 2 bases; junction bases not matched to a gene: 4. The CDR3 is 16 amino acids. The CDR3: CASSLSSGGLTDTQYF. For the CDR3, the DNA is TGTGCCAGCAGCTTATCTAGCGGGGGCCTCACAGATACGCAGTATTTT.

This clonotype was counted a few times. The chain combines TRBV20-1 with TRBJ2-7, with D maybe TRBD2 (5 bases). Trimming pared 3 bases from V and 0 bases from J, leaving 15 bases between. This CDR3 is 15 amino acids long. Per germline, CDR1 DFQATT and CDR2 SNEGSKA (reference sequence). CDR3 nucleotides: TGCAGTGCTAGTGGAGGTGTTACTTACTCCTACGAGCAGTACTTC. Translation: CSASGGVTYSYEQYF.

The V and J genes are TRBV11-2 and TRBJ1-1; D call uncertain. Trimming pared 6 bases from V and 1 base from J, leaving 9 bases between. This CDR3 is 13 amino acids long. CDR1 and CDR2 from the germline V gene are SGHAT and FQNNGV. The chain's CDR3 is CASRLRGNTEAFF. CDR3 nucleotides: TGTGCCAGCAGATTAAGAGGGAACACTGAAGCTTTCTTT.

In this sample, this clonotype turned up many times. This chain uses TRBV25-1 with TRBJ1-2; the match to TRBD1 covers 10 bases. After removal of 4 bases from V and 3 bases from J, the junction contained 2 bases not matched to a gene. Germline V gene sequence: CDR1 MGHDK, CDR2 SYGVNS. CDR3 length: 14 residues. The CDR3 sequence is CASSVGQGDYGYTF. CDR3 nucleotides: TGTGCCAGCAGTGTTGGACAGGGGGACTATGGCTACACCTTC.

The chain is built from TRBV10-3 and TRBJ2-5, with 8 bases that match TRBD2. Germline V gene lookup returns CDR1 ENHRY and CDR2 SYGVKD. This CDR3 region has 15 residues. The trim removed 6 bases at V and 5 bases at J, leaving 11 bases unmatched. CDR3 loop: CAIRTSRGGRETQYF. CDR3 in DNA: TGTGCCATCAGGACCTCCCGGGGGGGCCGGGAGACCCAGTACTTC.

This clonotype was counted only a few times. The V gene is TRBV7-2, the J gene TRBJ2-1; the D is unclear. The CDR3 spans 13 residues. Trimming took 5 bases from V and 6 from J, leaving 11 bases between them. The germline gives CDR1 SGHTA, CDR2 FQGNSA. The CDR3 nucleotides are TGTGCCAGCAGCCCCGTGGTGGTCAATGAGCAGTTCTTC. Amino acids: CASSPVVVNEQFF.

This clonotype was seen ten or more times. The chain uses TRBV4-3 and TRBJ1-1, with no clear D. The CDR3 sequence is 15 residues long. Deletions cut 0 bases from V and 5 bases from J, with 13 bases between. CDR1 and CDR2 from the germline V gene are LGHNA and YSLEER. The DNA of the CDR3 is TGCGCCAGCAGCCAAGACCCGGGAAGCGTGACTGAAGCTTTCTTT. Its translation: CASSQDPGSVTEAFF.

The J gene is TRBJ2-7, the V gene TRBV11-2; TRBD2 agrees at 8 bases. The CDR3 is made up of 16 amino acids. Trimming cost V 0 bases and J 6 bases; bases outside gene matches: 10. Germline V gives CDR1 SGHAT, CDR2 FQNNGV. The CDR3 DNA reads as TGTGCCAGCAGCTTAGACCCGGGGGGGAGAGTTTTCGAGCAGTACTTC. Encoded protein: CASSLDPGGRVFEQYF.

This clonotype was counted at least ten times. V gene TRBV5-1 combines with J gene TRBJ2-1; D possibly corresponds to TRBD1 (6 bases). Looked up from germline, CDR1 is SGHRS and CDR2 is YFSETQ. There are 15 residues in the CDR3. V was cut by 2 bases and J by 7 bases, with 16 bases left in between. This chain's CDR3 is CASSFLQGPKNEQFF. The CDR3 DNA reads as TGCGCCAGCAGCTTTCTTCAGGGGCCAAAGAATGAGCAGTTCTTC.

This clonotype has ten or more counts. This CDR3 reads CSASSVRGSFSGANVLTF. CDR3 coding DNA: TGCAGTGCTTCGTCGGTAAGGGGTTCGTTTTCTGGGGCCAACGTCCTGACTTTC. This chain uses TRBV20-1 with TRBJ2-6; weak D call: TRBD1 (5 bases). The CDR3 extends over 18 amino acids. Trimming removed 5 bases at V and 1 base at J, with 21 bases between. Germline V gene sequence: CDR1 DFQATT, CDR2 SNEGSKA (reference sequence).

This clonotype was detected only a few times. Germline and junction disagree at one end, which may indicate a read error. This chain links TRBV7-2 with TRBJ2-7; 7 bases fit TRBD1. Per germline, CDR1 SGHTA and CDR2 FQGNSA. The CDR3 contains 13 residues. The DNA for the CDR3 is TGTGCCAGCAGCTACGGACAGGTTCGAACCCCTATCTTC. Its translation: CASSYGQVRTPIF.

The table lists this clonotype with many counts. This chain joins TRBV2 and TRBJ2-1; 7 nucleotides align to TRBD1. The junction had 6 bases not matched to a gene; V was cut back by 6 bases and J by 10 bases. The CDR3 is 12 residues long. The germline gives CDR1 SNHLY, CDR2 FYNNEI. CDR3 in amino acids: CASRQGIGEQFF. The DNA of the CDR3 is TGTGCCAGCAGACAGGGGATTGGAGAGCAGTTCTTC. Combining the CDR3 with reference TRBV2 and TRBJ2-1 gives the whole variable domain EPEVTQTPSHQVTQMGQEVILRCVPISNHLYFYWYRQILGQKVEFLVSFYNNEISEKSEIFDDQFSVERPDGSNFTLKIRSTKLEDSAMYFCASRQGIGEQFFGPGTRLTVL.

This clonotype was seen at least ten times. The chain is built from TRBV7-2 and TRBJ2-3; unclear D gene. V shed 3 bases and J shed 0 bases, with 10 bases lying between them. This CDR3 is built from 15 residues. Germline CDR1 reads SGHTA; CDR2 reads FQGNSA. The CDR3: CASSFRLGSTDTQYF. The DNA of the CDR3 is TGTGCCAGCAGCTTTCGCCTTGGGAGCACAGATACGCAGTATTTT.

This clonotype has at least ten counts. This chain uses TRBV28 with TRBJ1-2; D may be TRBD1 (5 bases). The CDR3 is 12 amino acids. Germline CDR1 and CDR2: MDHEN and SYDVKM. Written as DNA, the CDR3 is TGTGTAAGTGCGGACACGGACTATGGCTACACCTTC. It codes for CVSADTDYGYTF.

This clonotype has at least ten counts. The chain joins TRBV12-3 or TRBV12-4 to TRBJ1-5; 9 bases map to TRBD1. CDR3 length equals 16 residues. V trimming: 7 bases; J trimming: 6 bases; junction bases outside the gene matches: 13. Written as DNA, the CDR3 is TGTGCCAGCACCTTGGGGACAGGGAAGTCAAGTCAGCCCCAGCATTTT. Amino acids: CASTLGTGKSSQPQHF.

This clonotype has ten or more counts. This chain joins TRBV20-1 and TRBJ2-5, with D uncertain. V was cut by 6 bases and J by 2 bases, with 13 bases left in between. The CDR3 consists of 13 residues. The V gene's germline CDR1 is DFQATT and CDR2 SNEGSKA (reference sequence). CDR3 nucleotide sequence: TGCAGTGCCCTGGGCAGGCAGCAAGAGACCCAGTACTTC. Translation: CSALGRQQETQYF.

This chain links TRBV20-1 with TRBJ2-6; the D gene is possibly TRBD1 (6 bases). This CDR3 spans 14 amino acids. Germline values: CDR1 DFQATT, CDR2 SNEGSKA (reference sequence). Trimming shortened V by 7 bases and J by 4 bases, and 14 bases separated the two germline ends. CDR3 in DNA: TGCAGTGGCTTGGGGGCGAGGGGGGCCAACGTCCTGACTTTC. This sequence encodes CSGLGARGANVLTF.

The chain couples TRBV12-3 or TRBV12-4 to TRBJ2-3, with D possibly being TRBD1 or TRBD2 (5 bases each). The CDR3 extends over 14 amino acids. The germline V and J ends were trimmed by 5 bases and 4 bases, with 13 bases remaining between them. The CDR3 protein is CASSTGTSPDTQYF. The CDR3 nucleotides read TGTGCCAGCAGTACCGGGACCTCCCCAGATACGCAGTATTTT.

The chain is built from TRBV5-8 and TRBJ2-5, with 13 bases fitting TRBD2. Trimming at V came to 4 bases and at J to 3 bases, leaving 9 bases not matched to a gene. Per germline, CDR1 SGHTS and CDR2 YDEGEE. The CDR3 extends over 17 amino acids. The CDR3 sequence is CASSHGLAGEAKETQYF. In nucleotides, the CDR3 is TGTGCCAGCAGCCATGGACTAGCGGGAGAGGCTAAAGAGACCCAGTACTTC.

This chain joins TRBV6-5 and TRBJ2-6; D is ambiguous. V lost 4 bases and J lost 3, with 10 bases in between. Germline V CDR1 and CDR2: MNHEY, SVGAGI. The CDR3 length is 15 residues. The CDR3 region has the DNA TGTGCCAGCAGTTTCAGGAGAGGTGGGGCCAACGTCCTGACTTTC. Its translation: CASSFRRGGANVLTF.

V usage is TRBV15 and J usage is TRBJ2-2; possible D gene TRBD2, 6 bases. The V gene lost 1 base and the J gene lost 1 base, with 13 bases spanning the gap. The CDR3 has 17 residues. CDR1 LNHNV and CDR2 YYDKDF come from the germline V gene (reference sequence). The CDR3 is CATSRVGGGGNTGELFF. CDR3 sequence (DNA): TGTGCCACCAGCAGAGTTGGTGGGGGAGGGAACACCGGGGAGCTGTTTTTT.

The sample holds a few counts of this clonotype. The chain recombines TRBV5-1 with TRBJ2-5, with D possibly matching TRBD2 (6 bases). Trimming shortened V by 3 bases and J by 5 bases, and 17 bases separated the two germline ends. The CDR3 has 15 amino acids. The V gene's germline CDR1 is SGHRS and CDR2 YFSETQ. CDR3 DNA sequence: TGCGCCAGCAGCTCCTCCGGTGGGGCGGGGGAGACCCAGTACTTC. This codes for CASSSSGGAGETQYF.

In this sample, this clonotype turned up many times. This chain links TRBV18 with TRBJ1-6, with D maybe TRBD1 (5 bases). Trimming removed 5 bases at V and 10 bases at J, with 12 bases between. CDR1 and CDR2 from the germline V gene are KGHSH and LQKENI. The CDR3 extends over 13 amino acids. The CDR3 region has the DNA TGTGCCAGCTCATCCCAGGGAGGATCACCCCTCCACTTT. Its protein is CASSSQGGSPLHF. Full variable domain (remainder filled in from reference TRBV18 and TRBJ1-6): NAGVMQNPRHLVRRRGQEARLRCSPMKGHSHVYWYRQLPEEGLKFMVYLQKENIIDESGMPKERFSAEFPKEGPSILRIQQVVRGDSAAYFCASSSQGGSPLHFGNGTRLTVT.

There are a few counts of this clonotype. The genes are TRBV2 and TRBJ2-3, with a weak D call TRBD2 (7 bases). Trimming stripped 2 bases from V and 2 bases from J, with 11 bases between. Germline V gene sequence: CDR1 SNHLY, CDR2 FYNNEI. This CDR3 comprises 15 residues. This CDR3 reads CASSERGGPTDTQYF. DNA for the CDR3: TGTGCCAGCAGTGAAAGGGGGGGGCCCACAGATACGCAGTATTTT. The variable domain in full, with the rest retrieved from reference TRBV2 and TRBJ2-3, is EPEVTQTPSHQVTQMGQEVILRCVPISNHLYFYWYRQILGQKVEFLVSFYNNEISEKSEIFDDQFSVERPDGSNFTLKIRSTKLEDSAMYFCASSERGGPTDTQYFGPGTRLTVL.

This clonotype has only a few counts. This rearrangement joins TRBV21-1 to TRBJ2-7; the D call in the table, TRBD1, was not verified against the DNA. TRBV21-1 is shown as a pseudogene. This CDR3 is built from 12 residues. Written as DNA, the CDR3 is TGTGCCTGCCCGGGACCCACCTACGAGCAGTACTTC. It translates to CACPGPTYEQYF.

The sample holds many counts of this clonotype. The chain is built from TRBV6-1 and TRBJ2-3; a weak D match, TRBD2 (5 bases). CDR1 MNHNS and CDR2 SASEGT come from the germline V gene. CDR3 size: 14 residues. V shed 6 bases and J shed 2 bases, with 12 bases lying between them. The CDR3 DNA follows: TGTGCCAGCAGAATCGACTATCCCACAGATACGCAGTATTTT. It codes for CASRIDYPTDTQYF.

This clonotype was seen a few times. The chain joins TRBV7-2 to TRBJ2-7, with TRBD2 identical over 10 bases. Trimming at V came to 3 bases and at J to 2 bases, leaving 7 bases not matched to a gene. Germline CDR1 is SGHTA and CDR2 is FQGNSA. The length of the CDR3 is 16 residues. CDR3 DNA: TGTGCCAGCAGCTTCGACCTAACTAGCGGGGCCTACGAGCAGTACTTC. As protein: CASSFDLTSGAYEQYF.

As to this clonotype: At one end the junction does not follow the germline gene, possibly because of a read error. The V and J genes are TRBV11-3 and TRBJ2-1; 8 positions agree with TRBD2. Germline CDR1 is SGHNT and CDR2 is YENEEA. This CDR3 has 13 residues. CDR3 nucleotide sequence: TGTGCCAGCAGCCCCGGACTAGCTAATGGGCAGTTCTTC. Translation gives CASSPGLANGQFF.

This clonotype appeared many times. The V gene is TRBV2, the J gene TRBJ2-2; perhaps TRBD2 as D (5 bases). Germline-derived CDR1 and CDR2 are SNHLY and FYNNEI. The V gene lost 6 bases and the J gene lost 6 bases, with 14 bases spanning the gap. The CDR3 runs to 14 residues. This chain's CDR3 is CASSGVSESGELFF. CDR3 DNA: TGTGCCAGCAGCGGGGTTTCAGAATCCGGGGAGCTGTTTTTT.